This TCR beta chain was captured in a study of cytomegalovirus exposure and HLA in healthy donors. Germline V lookup: CDR1 SGHDT, CDR2 YYEEEE. This CDR3 spans 16 amino acids. Trimming pared 1 base from V and 2 bases from J, leaving 13 bases between. Notes on the study in general: Certain sequence variants were highly shared and formed a cluster, and this cluster was likely a sequencing artifact.

The primer mix had 60 Vbeta and 13 Jbeta primers. Per the study methods: About 11 million of 70 million to 80 million unique TCR beta chains were shared, per a later count. Clones were sequenced by immunoSEQ multiplex PCR, and TCRdb holds only the in-frame ones, with some missing. That table is the source of V, J and clone size, and D and trimming were worked out from the DNA. The data show about 230,000 clones, 75% to 90% seen once. Concerning this clone: The target antigen is unknown.

The sample comprised PBMCs. The rearrangement joins TRBV5-6 to TRBJ1-5; possible D gene TRBD1, 5 bases. This TCR derives from a woman aged 18 to 35 in good health and CMV-seronegative. The CDR3 nucleotides read TGTGCCAGCAGCTTGTATGTGGGGGGGGGCAATCAGCCCCAGCATTTT. Residues: CASSLYVGGGNQPQHF. Full variable domain (outside the CDR3, taken from reference TRBV5-6 and TRBJ1-5): DAGVTQSPTHLIKTRGQQVTLRCSPKSGHDTVSWYQQALGQGPQFIFQYYEEEERQRGNFPDRFSGHQFPNYSSELNVNALLLGDSALYLCASSLYVGGGNQPQHFGDGTRLSIL.